These T cell receptor beta chains were read from a single sample in a study of T cells in Graves' hyperthyroidism and ophthalmopathy. Each CDR3 protein is one row after TCRdb ran MiXCR on the multiplex PCR reads. The repertoire holds hundreds of thousands of distinct CDR3 sequences, with about 20% as singletons. Material: blood. The receptors come from a man in his thirties or forties with Graves' ophthalmopathy. CDR3s include the opening cysteine and the closing phenylalanine or tryptophan. The D gene is left open where the match is weak. Clone size is not always given. Where it is, it says once, few, many or a class for expanded clones.

j_gene | d_gene | v_gene | abundance | CDR3nt | CDR3aa
TRBJ2-7 | - | TRBV5-1 | many | TGCGCCAGCAGCTTGGCCTTCGGCTACGAGCAGTACTTC | CASSLAFGYEQYF
TRBJ2-1 | TRBD2 | TRBV12-3/TRBV12-4 | many | TGTGCCAGCAGTTTCCAGACTAGCGGGACCTACAATGAGCAGTTCTTC | CASSFQTSGTYNEQFF
TRBJ2-1 | - | TRBV29-1 | - | TGCAGCGCGGGGATGCTCAATGAGCAGTTCTTC | CSAGMLNEQFF
TRBJ2-7 | - | TRBV7-8 | many | TGTGCCAGCAGCTTACGTCCACCCTCCCCACCCTACGAGCAGTACTTC | CASSLRPPSPPYEQYF
TRBJ2-5 | TRBD1 | TRBV6-1 | - | TGTGCCAGCAGGGCGGGACAGGGGAGAGAGACCCAGTACTTC | CASRAGQGRETQYF
TRBJ2-6 | TRBD2 | TRBV7-2 | few | TGTGCCAGCAGCCCACGCCTAAAGACTAGCGGGAGATCGGGAGGGGCCAACGTCCTGACTTTC | CASSPRLKTSGRSGGANVLTF
TRBJ2-3 | - | TRBV20-1 | few | TGCAGTGCTAGAGATCTGGCCGCGAGCACAGATACGCAGTATTTT | CSARDLAASTDTQYF
TRBJ2-5 | TRBD1 | TRBV6-1 | few | TGTGCCAGCATTCAACAGGGGTACCAAGAGACCCAGTACTTC | CASIQQGYQETQYF
TRBJ2-1 | TRBD2 | TRBV12-5 | few | TGTGCTAGTGGTTTGGATAGCGGGAATGGGGACAATGAGCAGTTCTTC | CASGLDSGNGDNEQFF
TRBJ2-7 | - | TRBV2 | many | TGTGCCACCATTAAGGGGGACGAGCAGTACTTC | CATIKGDEQYF
TRBJ2-3 | - | TRBV20-1 | - | TGCAGTGCTAGAGTTAAGAGGGGTGGTTGGGATACGCAGTATTTT | CSARVKRGGWDTQYF
TRBJ1-6 | - | TRBV11-2 | many | TGTGCCAGCAGCTTAGGGACAGCGCCGAATTCACCCCTCCACTTT | CASSLGTAPNSPLHF
TRBJ2-7 | TRBD1 | TRBV28 | few | TGTGCCAGCAGTTTCGATCCTTTAGGGACAGCGGCCTACGAGCAGTACTTC | CASSFDPLGTAAYEQYF
TRBJ2-2 | TRBD1 | TRBV28 | - | TGTGCCAGCAGTGGACAGGGTAAAGGTGCCGGGGAGCTGTTTTTT | CASSGQGKGAGELFF
TRBJ1-4 | TRBD1 | TRBV2 | many | TGTGCCAGCAGAGGACAGGGGAATGAAAAACTGTTTTTT | CASRGQGNEKLFF
TRBJ2-2 | - | TRBV20-1 | - | TGCAGTGCTAGGAAAGGGACATCGAACACCGGGGAGCTGTTTTTT | CSARKGTSNTGELFF
TRBJ2-5 | - | TRBV7-9 | many | TGTGCCAGCAGCGATTTGTTGGGCCAAGAGACCCAGTACTTC | CASSDLLGQETQYF
TRBJ1-2 | - | TRBV12-3/TRBV12-4 | many | TGTGCCACGGTAGCAGGAGGGCGAGGACGTGGCTACACCTTC | CATVAGGRGRGYTF
TRBJ2-3 | - | TRBV11-2 | - | TGTGCCAGCAACGGGCCAGCAGATACGCAGTATTTT | CASNGPADTQYF
TRBJ1-1 | - | TRBV2 | many | TGTGCCAGCAGACCACAGGTGATGAACACTGAAGCTTTCTTT | CASRPQVMNTEAFF
TRBJ1-1 | TRBD1 | TRBV6-6 | few | TGTGCCAGCAGTTACTCAGGACAGGGCTCCAGAGCTTTCTTT | CASSYSGQGSRAFF
TRBJ2-7 | - | TRBV20-1 | few | TGCAGTGCTAGTTCGCCGCGCAGCGAGCAGTACTTC | CSASSPRSEQYF
TRBJ1-1 | - | TRBV6-1 | many | TGTGCCAGCAGTGCTAGGAACACTGAAGCTTTCTTT | CASSARNTEAFF
TRBJ2-1 | - | TRBV6-1 | - | TGTGCCAGCAGTGATTGGGACGGAAACAATGAGCAGTTCTTC | CASSDWDGNNEQFF
TRBJ2-3 | TRBD2 | TRBV4-2 | few | TGTGCCAGCAGCCAACGGGAGGGACATGAGTTCACAGATACGCAGTATTTT | CASSQREGHEFTDTQYF
TRBJ2-1 | - | TRBV20-1 | - | TGCAGTGCTAGTAGAAGCGGCTCCAATGAGCAGTTCTTC | CSASRSGSNEQFF
TRBJ2-4 | - | TRBV29-1 | - | TGCAGCGTTGAAGAAGGGGGGGGAGACATTCAGTACTTC | CSVEEGGGDIQYF
TRBJ2-1 | TRBD1 | TRBV7-2 | few | TGTGCCAGCAGCCACCGACAGGGAAGTGTCGGATACAATGAGCAGTTCTTC | CASSHRQGSVGYNEQFF
TRBJ1-1 | - | TRBV20-1 | - | TGCAGTGCTTCCGGACACATGAACACTGAAGCTTTCTTT | CSASGHMNTEAFF
TRBJ1-4 | TRBD1 | TRBV6-1 | - | TGTGCCAGCAGAGGGGTCCCGACAGGGGAAAAACTGTTTTTT | CASRGVPTGEKLFF
TRBJ2-3 | TRBD1 | TRBV7-2 | - | TGTGCCAGCAGCTTATCCCCAGGACAGGGTTGGGCAGATACGCAGTATTTT | CASSLSPGQGWADTQYF
TRBJ2-5 | - | TRBV18 | many | TGTGCCAGCTCACCATTCAGCCAAGAGACCCAGTACTTC | CASSPFSQETQYF
TRBJ1-1 | - | TRBV7-8 | many | TGTGCCAGCAGCTTGCCCGGGGGGAGAAGTGAAGCTTTCTTT | CASSLPGGRSEAFF
TRBJ2-7 | - | TRBV28 | - | TGTGCCAGCAGCCTCGTTGAGGGGTCTTCCTACGAGCAGTACTTC | CASSLVEGSSYEQYF
TRBJ2-1 | TRBD1 | TRBV27 | - | TGTGCCAGCAGTTTCACCCCTCACAGGGGTAATGAGCAGTTCTTC | CASSFTPHRGNEQFF
TRBJ1-5 | - | TRBV4-1 | few | TGCGCCAGCAGCCAAGATCCAGGCAATCAGCCCCAGCATTTT | CASSQDPGNQPQHF
TRBJ2-1 | - | TRBV5-6 | few | TGTGCCAGCAGCGTAGGAATGTCTCTAGGTGAGCAGTTCTTC | CASSVGMSLGEQFF
TRBJ2-5 | - | TRBV7-9 | many | TGTGCCAGCATCCCCCAGGGAAACAGGGAGAAAGAGACCCAGTACTTC | CASIPQGNREKETQYF
TRBJ2-7 | TRBD2 | TRBV7-9 | many | TGTGCCAGCAGCTTAACCGGGGGAGGGTACGAGCAGTACTTC | CASSLTGGGYEQYF
TRBJ2-5 | - | TRBV5-6 | - | TGTGCCAGCAGCTTTTCCAGGGAAGGACAAGAGACCCAGTACTTC | CASSFSREGQETQYF
TRBJ1-5 | - | TRBV30 | many | TGTGCCTGGAGTAATGGGGGCCCCTCGAAACCCCAGCATTTT | CAWSNGGPSKPQHF
TRBJ1-1 | TRBD1 | TRBV19 | - | TGTGCCAGTACGACAGGGTCAGGGGACAACACTGAAGCTTTCTTT | CASTTGSGDNTEAFF
TRBJ1-1 | - | TRBV18 | - | TGTGCCAGCCCCCGGGCCCCCGGTCGCACTGAAGCTTTCTTT | CASPRAPGRTEAFF
TRBJ2-5 | - | TRBV9 | few | TGTGCCAGCAGCGTAGGGCTAGCCTCACAAGAGACCCAGTACTTC | CASSVGLASQETQYF
TRBJ2-7 | TRBD2 | TRBV20-1 | many | TGCAGCCGGAGCGGCGGGAGGCGGGACGAGCAGTACTTC | CSRSGGRRDEQYF
TRBJ1-5 | - | TRBV13 | - | TGTGCCAGCAGCTGGGACATTAATCAGCCCCAGCATTTT | CASSWDINQPQHF
TRBJ2-1 | TRBD2 | TRBV6-1 | many | TGTGCCAGCAGTGAATGGGGGGGGGGACTAGCGGGATTGAATGAGCAGTTCTTC | CASSEWGGGLAGLNEQFF
TRBJ2-7 | TRBD1 | TRBV30 | many | TGTGCCTGGAGTACAGGACAGGGGACTCACGAGCAGTACTTC | CAWSTGQGTHEQYF
TRBJ1-1 | - | TRBV11-2 | many | TGTGCCAGCAGCTTAATGGTTGGGGGAACTGAAGCTTTCTTT | CASSLMVGGTEAFF
TRBJ1-1 | - | TRBV11-2 | many | TGTGCCAGCAGCTCGGGGACGGGATCTTATAATGAAGCTTTCTTT | CASSSGTGSYNEAFF
TRBJ2-5 | - | TRBV7-9 | many | TGTGCTAGCAGCTTAGGTGGCCCACAAGAGACCCAGTACTTC | CASSLGGPQETQYF
TRBJ1-2 | - | TRBV10-1 | few | TGCGCCAGCAGTGAGAGCAGAAACTATGGCTACACCTTC | CASSESRNYGYTF
TRBJ1-3 | - | TRBV9 | few | TGTGCCAGCAGCGCCAGTGGGACGGCTGGAAACACCATATATTTT | CASSASGTAGNTIYF
TRBJ1-5 | TRBD1 | TRBV27 | few | TGTGCCAGCAGCAAGACAGGGGGCGATCAGCCCCAGCATTTT | CASSKTGGDQPQHF
TRBJ1-1 | - | TRBV25-1 | few | TGTGCCAGCGGATGGGGTACTGAAGCTTTCTTT | CASGWGTEAFF
TRBJ1-2 | TRBD1 | TRBV11-2 | many | TGTGCCAGCAGCCGACGACAGGGGGCGGATGGCTACACCTTC | CASSRRQGADGYTF
TRBJ2-7 | - | TRBV7-9 | many | TGTGCCAGCAGCCAGTACTACGAGCAGTACTTC | CASSQYYEQYF